This T cell receptor (beta chain) emerged from a study of tumor and adjacent non-tumor tissue in lung cancer. Whole-study results and caveats: Patients with more diverse tumor TCRs had worse survival. Compared with tumor, normal lung showed significantly lower TCR diversity.

Three rounds of nested PCR, following a modified ARM-PCR protocol, produced the TCRbeta library. MiXCR, run by TCRdb on the multiplex PCR reads, gives a single entry per CDR3 protein. Counted here are 75,000 to 95,000 distinct CDR3 sequences, roughly 77% occurring once; the ten biggest clones make up roughly a fifth. As for this clonotype: Its antigen is currently unknown.

CDR3 length: 16 amino acids. The germline gives CDR1 ENHRY, CDR2 SYGVKD. J lost 0 bases, V lost 6 bases, and 10 bases had no gene match. RNA was extracted from bulk tissue without any cell sorting. More than 3 cm separated this lung sample from the edge of the tumor. The rearrangement links TRBV10-3 to TRBJ2-7; TRBD1 agrees at 8 bases. The sequenced sample consisted of distant non-tumor lung tissue. The clonotype was recovered from a woman between 45 and 60 years old with non-small cell lung cancer. CDR3 DNA: TGTGCCATCAGCGCCAGGACAGGGCGTAACTCCTACGAGCAGTACTTC. Encoded protein: CAISARTGRNSYEQYF.